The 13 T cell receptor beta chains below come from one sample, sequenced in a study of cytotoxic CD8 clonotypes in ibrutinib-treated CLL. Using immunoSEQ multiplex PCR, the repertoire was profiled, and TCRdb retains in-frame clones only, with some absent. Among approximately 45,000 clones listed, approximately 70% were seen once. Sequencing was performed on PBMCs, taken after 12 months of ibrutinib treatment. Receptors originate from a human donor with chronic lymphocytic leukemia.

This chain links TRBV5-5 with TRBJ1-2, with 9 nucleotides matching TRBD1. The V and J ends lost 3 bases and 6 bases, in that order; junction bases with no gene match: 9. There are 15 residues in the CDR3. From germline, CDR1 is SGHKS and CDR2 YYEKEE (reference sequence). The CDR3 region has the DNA TGTGCCAGCAGCTGGGAGGGGACAGGGACGGATGGCTACACCTTC. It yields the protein CASSWEGTGTDGYTF.

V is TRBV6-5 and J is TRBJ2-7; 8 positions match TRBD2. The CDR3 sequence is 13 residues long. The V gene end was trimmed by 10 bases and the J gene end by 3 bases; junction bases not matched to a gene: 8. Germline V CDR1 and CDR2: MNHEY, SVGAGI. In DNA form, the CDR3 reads TGTGCCATCGGAGCGGGAGAAAGCTACGAGCAGTACTTC. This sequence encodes CAIGAGESYEQYF.

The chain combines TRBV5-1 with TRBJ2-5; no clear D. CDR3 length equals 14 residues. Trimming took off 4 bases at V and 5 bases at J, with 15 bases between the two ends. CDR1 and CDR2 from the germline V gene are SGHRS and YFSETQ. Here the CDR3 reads CASSVSKSGETQYF. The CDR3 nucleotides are TGCGCCAGCAGCGTTAGTAAATCGGGCGAGACCCAGTACTTC.

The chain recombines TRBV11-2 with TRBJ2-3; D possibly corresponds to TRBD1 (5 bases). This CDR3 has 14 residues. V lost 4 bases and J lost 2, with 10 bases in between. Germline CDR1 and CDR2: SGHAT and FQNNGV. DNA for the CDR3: TGTGCCAGCAGCTCCCAGACAGTCACAGATACGCAGTATTTT. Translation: CASSSQTVTDTQYF. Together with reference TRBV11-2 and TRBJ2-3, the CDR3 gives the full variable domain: EAGVAQSPRYKIIEKRQSVAFWCNPISGHATLYWYQQILGQGPKLLIQFQNNGVVDDSQLPKDRFSAERLKGVDSTLKIQPAKLEDSAVYLCASSSQTVTDTQYFGPGTRLTVL.

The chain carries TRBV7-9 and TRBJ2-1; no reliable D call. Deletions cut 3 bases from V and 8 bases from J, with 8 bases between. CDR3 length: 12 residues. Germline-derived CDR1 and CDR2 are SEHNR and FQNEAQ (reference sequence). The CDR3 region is CASSFPVDEQFF. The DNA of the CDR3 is TGTGCCAGCAGCTTCCCGGTTGATGAGCAGTTCTTC.

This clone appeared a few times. CDR3 loop: CASSSGTWKGGELFF. In nucleotides, the CDR3 is TGTGCCAGCAGTTCCGGCACTTGGAAGGGCGGGGAGCTGTTTTTT. The J gene is TRBJ2-2, the V gene TRBV28, with D unresolved. This CDR3 is 15 amino acids long. Germline-derived CDR1 and CDR2 are MDHEN and SYDVKM. The V end was cut by 4 bases, the J end by 7 bases, with 16 bases between.

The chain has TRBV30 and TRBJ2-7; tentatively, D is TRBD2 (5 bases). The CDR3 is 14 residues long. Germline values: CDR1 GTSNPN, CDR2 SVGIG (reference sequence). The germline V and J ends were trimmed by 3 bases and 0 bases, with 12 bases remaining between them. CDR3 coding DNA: TGTGCCTGGAGCTCGGCGGGCTTCTCCTACGAGCAGTACTTC. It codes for CAWSSAGFSYEQYF.

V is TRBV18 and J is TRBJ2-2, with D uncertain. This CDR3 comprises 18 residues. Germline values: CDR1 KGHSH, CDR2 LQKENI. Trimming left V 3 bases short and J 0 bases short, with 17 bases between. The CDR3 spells CASSPVRQLRSNTGELFF. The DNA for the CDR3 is TGTGCCAGCTCACCGGTGAGACAACTAAGGTCGAACACCGGGGAGCTGTTTTTT.

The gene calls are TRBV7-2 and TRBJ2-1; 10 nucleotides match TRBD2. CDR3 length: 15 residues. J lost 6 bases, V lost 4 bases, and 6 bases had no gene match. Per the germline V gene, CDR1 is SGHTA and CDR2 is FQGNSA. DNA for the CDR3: TGTGCCAGCAGCTCCATAGCGGGAGGAGGCAATGAGCAGTTCTTC. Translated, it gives CASSSIAGGGNEQFF.

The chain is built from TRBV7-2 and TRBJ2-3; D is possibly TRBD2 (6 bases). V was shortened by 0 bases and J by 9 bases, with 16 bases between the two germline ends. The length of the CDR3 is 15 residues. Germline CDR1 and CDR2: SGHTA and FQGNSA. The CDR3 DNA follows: TGTGCCAGCAGCTTAGCGGGAGCGGGCCGAGGGACGCAGTATTTT. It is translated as CASSLAGAGRGTQYF.

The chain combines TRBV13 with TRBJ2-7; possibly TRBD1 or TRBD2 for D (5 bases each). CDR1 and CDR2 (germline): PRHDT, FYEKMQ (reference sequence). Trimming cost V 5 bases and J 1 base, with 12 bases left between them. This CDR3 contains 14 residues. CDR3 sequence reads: CASSRRDGSYEQYF. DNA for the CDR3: TGTGCCAGCAGCCGTCGGGACGGATCCTACGAGCAGTACTTC.

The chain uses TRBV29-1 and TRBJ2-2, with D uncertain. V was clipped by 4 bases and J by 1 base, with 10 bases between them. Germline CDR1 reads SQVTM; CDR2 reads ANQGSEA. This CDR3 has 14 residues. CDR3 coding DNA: TGCAGCGTTGGGGTCTTACAGAACACCGGGGAGCTGTTTTTT. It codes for CSVGVLQNTGELFF.

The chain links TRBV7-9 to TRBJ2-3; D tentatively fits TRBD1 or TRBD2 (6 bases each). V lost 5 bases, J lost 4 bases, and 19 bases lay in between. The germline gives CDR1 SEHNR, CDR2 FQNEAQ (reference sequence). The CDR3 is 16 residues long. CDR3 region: CASSGTKRGVADTQYF. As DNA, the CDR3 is TGTGCCAGCAGCGGAACTAAGAGGGGGGTAGCAGATACGCAGTATTTT.